A single sample is the source of the 30 T cell receptor beta chains below, sequenced in a study of cytotoxic CD8 clonotypes in ibrutinib-treated CLL. Measured with immunoSEQ multiplex PCR; TCRdb has only the in-frame clones, and not every one. This sample has about 22,000 clones, with about three quarters found just once. The material sequenced was PBMCs, taken before ibrutinib treatment. These receptors were obtained from a human donor with chronic lymphocytic leukemia.

V gene TRBV6-5 combines with J gene TRBJ2-7, with TRBD1 as a possible D gene (6 bases). CDR3 length equals 11 residues. In germline, CDR1 is MNHEY, CDR2 SVGAGI. CDR3 nucleotides: TGTCTATCCAGGGGCAGCTACGAGCAGTACTTC. This sequence encodes CLSRGSYEQYF.

The CDR3 DNA is TGTGCCAGCAGTTATGGTGGCCGCACAGATACGCAGTATTTT. This translates into CASSYGGRTDTQYF. This chain links TRBV6-5 with TRBJ2-3; unclear D gene. Trimming removed 3 bases at V and 1 base at J, with 8 bases between. The CDR3 runs to 14 residues. Per the germline V gene, CDR1 is MNHEY and CDR2 is SVGAGI.

The J gene is TRBJ1-5, the V gene TRBV19; D is unclear. This CDR3 contains 12 residues. The germline V gene encodes CDR1 LNHDA and CDR2 SQIVND (reference sequence). The V and J ends lost 7 bases and 2 bases respectively, with 6 bases between them. The CDR3 spells CASTRGNQPQHF. CDR3 in DNA: TGTGCCAGTACGCGGGGCAATCAGCCCCAGCATTTT.

The chain recombines TRBV11-2 with TRBJ2-2, with TRBD2 identical over 8 bases. V trimming: 6 bases; J trimming: 1 base; junction bases outside the gene matches: 4. This CDR3 comprises 15 residues. Germline CDR1 SGHAT, CDR2 FQNNGV. The CDR3 spells CASRELAVNTGELFF. CDR3 nucleotide sequence: TGTGCCAGCAGGGAACTAGCGGTGAACACCGGGGAGCTGTTTTTT.

This chain connects TRBV27 to TRBJ2-7, with TRBD2 as a possible D gene (7 bases). The CDR3 has 15 residues. Per germline, CDR1 MNHEY and CDR2 SMNVEV (reference sequence). The V and J ends lost 5 bases and 2 bases respectively, with 16 bases between them. The CDR3 region is CASSPWGGHPYEQYF. The DNA of the CDR3 is TGTGCCAGCAGTCCCTGGGGGGGGCATCCCTACGAGCAGTACTTC.

The J gene is TRBJ2-3, the V gene TRBV27, with D uncertain. The CDR3 is 15 residues long. V was shortened by 3 bases and J by 2 bases, with 12 bases between the two germline ends. CDR1 is MNHEY, CDR2 SMNVEV, per germline (reference sequence). The CDR3 DNA follows: TGTGCCAGCAGTTTGGTCTCCGGATTCACAGATACGCAGTATTTT. This encodes CASSLVSGFTDTQYF.

This chain links TRBV11-3 with TRBJ2-3, with D possibly TRBD2 on 6 matching bases. Germline CDR1 and CDR2: SGHNT and YENEEA. The V and J ends lost 1 base and 0 bases respectively, with 8 bases between them. The CDR3 covers 15 residues. The DNA of the CDR3 is TGTGCCAGCAGCTTAGGACTAGTCAGCACAGATACGCAGTATTTT. This translates into CASSLGLVSTDTQYF. The variable domain in full, completed from reference TRBV11-3 and TRBJ2-3, reads EAGVVQSPRYKIIEKKQPVAFWCNPISGHNTLYWYLQNLGQGPELLIRYENEEAVDDSQLPKDRFSAERLKGVDSTLKIQPAELGDSAVYLCASSLGLVSTDTQYFGPGTRLTVL.

This chain uses TRBV13 with TRBJ2-7; TRBD2 is a possible D gene (6 bases). Trimming removed 4 bases at V and 2 bases at J, with 24 bases between. CDR1 is PRHDT, CDR2 FYEKMQ, per germline (reference sequence). There are 18 residues in the CDR3. DNA of the CDR3: TGTGCCAGCAGCTCTTCTCGACTAGTCCACTTACGGACCTACGAGCAGTACTTC. Protein: CASSSSRLVHLRTYEQYF.

This sequence joins TRBV30 and TRBJ2-7; 8 bases are a match to TRBD1. V shed 0 bases and J 9 bases; nucleotides not matched to a gene: 10. CDR1 is GTSNPN, CDR2 SVGIG, per germline (reference sequence). The CDR3 has 14 amino acids. In DNA form, the CDR3 reads TGTGCCTGGAGTGTGTCAAAGACAGGGGAAGGGCAGTACTTC. Translated, it gives CAWSVSKTGEGQYF.

The V and J genes are TRBV30 and TRBJ1-1; weak D call: TRBD1 (6 bases). Germline V gives CDR1 GTSNPN, CDR2 SVGIG (reference sequence). Trimming stripped 5 bases from V and 3 bases from J, with 10 bases between. This CDR3 has 12 residues. In nucleotides, the CDR3 is TGTGCCTGGTCCAGGGGTGACACTGAAGCTTTCTTT. This sequence encodes CAWSRGDTEAFF.

This chain links TRBV6-1 with TRBJ1-5; no clear D gene. The CDR3 contains 19 residues. The V end was cut by 2 bases, the J end by 2 bases, with 22 bases between. The germline V gene encodes CDR1 MNHNS and CDR2 SASEGT. CDR3 protein: CASSELGEDRRFRNQPQHF. The CDR3 DNA reads as TGTGCCAGCAGTGAATTGGGTGAGGACCGTCGTTTCCGCAATCAGCCCCAGCATTTT.

The chain combines TRBV5-1 with TRBJ2-6; D remains unclear. Trimming left V 0 bases short and J 0 bases short, with 7 bases between. CDR3 length equals 16 residues. The germline gives CDR1 SGHRS, CDR2 YFSETQ. The CDR3 sequence: CASSLGRTSGANVLTF. The CDR3 region has the DNA TGCGCCAGCAGCTTGGGCAGAACCTCTGGGGCCAACGTCCTGACTTTC.

V is TRBV19 and J is TRBJ1-2; 7 bases map to TRBD1. Germline-derived CDR1 and CDR2 are LNHDA and SQIVND (reference sequence). The CDR3 is 13 residues long. The J segment lost 2 bases and the V segment lost 5 bases, leaving 2 bases of the junction unmatched. DNA of the CDR3: TGTGCCAGTAGTGCGACAGGGAACTATGGCTACACCTTC. The encoded protein is CASSATGNYGYTF.

This clone was counted a few times. This chain links TRBV6-6 with TRBJ1-2; 8 nucleotides match TRBD1. This CDR3 has 12 residues. The V segment lost 7 bases and the J segment 6 bases; nucleotides outside the gene matches: 4. CDR1 and CDR2 from the germline V gene are MNHNY and SVGAGI (reference sequence). DNA for the CDR3: TGTGCCAGCACGGACAGGGAGGATGGCTACACCTTC. Protein sequence: CASTDREDGYTF.

Only a few counts were recorded for this clone. The J gene is TRBJ2-3, the V gene TRBV18, with 10 bases that match TRBD2. V was clipped by 4 bases and J by 6 bases; unmatched bases: 25. Germline V lookup: CDR1 KGHSH, CDR2 LQKENI. The CDR3 has 21 residues. The DNA of the CDR3 is TGTGCCAGCTCACTAACCCTCGCTGGGGGACCTAGCGGGAGTTCCCCGGATACGCAGTATTTT. The encoded protein is CASSLTLAGGPSGSSPDTQYF.

The chain joins TRBV9 to TRBJ2-2, with a weak D call TRBD1 (6 bases). The CDR3 is 16 amino acids. The germline CDR1 and CDR2 sequences are SGDLS and YYNGEE. Deletions cut 0 bases from V and 4 bases from J, with 13 bases between. CDR3 coding DNA: TGTGCCAGCAGCGTAGCCCTGACAGGTCCCACCGGGGAGCTGTTTTTT. This gives the protein CASSVALTGPTGELFF.

This clone was observed a handful of times. The rearrangement uses TRBV20-1 and TRBJ1-5; D is unclear. Germline V CDR1 and CDR2: DFQATT, SNEGSKA (reference sequence). The CDR3 sequence is 11 residues long. Trimming shortened V by 3 bases and J by 2 bases, and 2 bases separated the two germline ends. In DNA form, the CDR3 reads TGCAGTGCTAGGGGCAATCAGCCCCAGCATTTT. It translates to CSARGNQPQHF.

J is TRBJ1-4 and V is TRBV6-5; unclear D gene. The CDR3 contains 14 residues. V was clipped by 0 bases and J by 8 bases, with 10 bases between them. Germline V gives CDR1 MNHEY, CDR2 SVGAGI. The CDR3 reads CASSYSFSGEKLFF. DNA for the CDR3: TGTGCCAGCAGTTACTCTTTCTCAGGAGAAAAACTGTTTTTT.

The CDR3, as DNA: TGTGCCACCAGCAGAGCGGTAACCCTGAACACTGAAGCTTTCTTT. It translates to CATSRAVTLNTEAFF. This chain uses TRBV15 with TRBJ1-1; no firm D call. Germline V lookup: CDR1 LNHNV, CDR2 YYDKDF (reference sequence). The CDR3 contains 15 residues. V lost 1 base to trimming and J lost 0 bases, with 9 bases between them.

The chain links TRBV5-1 to TRBJ2-3; D not certain. Germline V gives CDR1 SGHRS, CDR2 YFSETQ. The CDR3 runs to 13 residues. The V end lost 4 bases, the J end lost 4 bases, and 10 bases lay between the germline ends. The CDR3 DNA follows: TGCGCCAGCAGCCCGCCTTGGGCAGATACGCAGTATTTT. It codes for CASSPPWADTQYF.

The chain couples TRBV30 to TRBJ1-2; D might be TRBD1 (6 bases). The CDR3 is made up of 15 amino acids. V shed 1 base and J shed 0 bases, with 12 bases lying between them. Germline values: CDR1 GTSNPN, CDR2 SVGIG (reference sequence). The CDR3 DNA sequence: TGTGCCTGGAGTGACGCCAGGGGTACTAACTATGGCTACACCTTC. As protein: CAWSDARGTNYGYTF. Together with reference TRBV30 and TRBJ1-2, the CDR3 gives the full variable domain: SQTIHQWPATLVQPVGSPLSLECTVEGTSNPNLYWYRQAAGRGLQLLFYSVGIGQISSEVPQNLSASRPQDRQFILSSKKLLLSDSGFYLCAWSDARGTNYGYTFGSGTRLTVV.

The chain links TRBV6-1 to TRBJ2-7, with D possibly matching TRBD2 (5 bases). The germline gives CDR1 MNHNS, CDR2 SASEGT. Deletions cut 3 bases from V and 0 bases from J, with 12 bases between. There are 15 residues in the CDR3. CDR3 in amino acids: CASSETGWSSYEQYF. The CDR3 DNA is TGTGCCAGCAGTGAGACGGGGTGGAGCTCCTACGAGCAGTACTTC.

The V and J genes are TRBV7-2 and TRBJ2-7, with 7 bases that match TRBD2. This CDR3 has 15 amino acids. The junction had 10 bases not matched to a gene; V was cut back by 1 base and J by 7 bases. Germline values: CDR1 SGHTA, CDR2 FQGNSA. CDR3 loop: CASSLELAGAGEQYF. DNA for the CDR3: TGTGCCAGCAGCTTAGAGTTGGCGGGAGCGGGTGAGCAGTACTTC.

The genes are TRBV7-3 and TRBJ2-5; 9 nucleotides line up with TRBD2. Germline CDR1 and CDR2: SGHTA and FQGTGA. The CDR3 is 15 residues long. Losses at the gene ends were 3 bases for V and 5 bases for J; bases not matched to a gene: 7. CDR3 amino acids: CASSFGSGSLETQYF. CDR3 DNA sequence: TGTGCCAGCAGCTTCGGTAGCGGGAGTCTGGAGACCCAGTACTTC.

This clone appeared a few times. The CDR3 region is CSARRDEKLFF. As DNA, the CDR3 is TGCAGTGCTCGGCGCGATGAAAAACTGTTTTTT. The chain carries TRBV20-1 and TRBJ1-4, with unresolved D. The CDR3 length is 11 residues. Germline lookup yields CDR1 DFQATT and CDR2 SNEGSKA (reference sequence). V lost 5 bases to trimming and J lost 6 bases, with 7 bases between them.

This clone was found a few times. The chain recombines TRBV7-2 with TRBJ1-2; D remains ambiguous. Germline values: CDR1 SGHTA, CDR2 FQGNSA. Deletions cut 1 base from V and 6 bases from J, with 9 bases between. This CDR3 has 13 amino acids. In DNA, the CDR3 is TGTGCCAGCAGCTTAGAGAGGCAGGATGGCTACACCTTC. Translation: CASSLERQDGYTF.

This sequence joins TRBV11-2 and TRBJ2-7; 8 bases are a match to TRBD2. The CDR3 loop spans 15 amino acids. Trimming took 0 bases from V and 3 from J; bases not matched to a gene: 4. Germline-derived CDR1 and CDR2 are SGHAT and FQNNGV. In nucleotides, the CDR3 is TGTGCCAGCAGCTTAGACCGCACTAGCGGCTACGAGCAGTACTTC. Protein sequence: CASSLDRTSGYEQYF.

The chain links TRBV19 to TRBJ1-4, with D possibly matching TRBD1 (5 bases). CDR3 length equals 13 residues. CDR1 LNHDA and CDR2 SQIVND come from the germline V gene (reference sequence). V was trimmed by 7 bases and J by 7 bases, leaving 13 bases between them. The CDR3 protein is CASKIGGGEKLFF. As DNA, the CDR3 is TGTGCCAGTAAGATCGGGGGGGGTGAAAAACTGTTTTTT.

The chain employs TRBV5-1 and TRBJ2-3, with a possible D match to TRBD1 (5 bases). V was clipped by 0 bases and J by 5 bases, with 16 bases between them. Germline V lookup: CDR1 SGHRS, CDR2 YFSETQ. This CDR3 comprises 16 residues. CDR3 in amino acids: CASSLALGRAVDTQYF. The CDR3 region has the DNA TGCGCCAGCAGCTTGGCCTTAGGCAGGGCGGTAGATACGCAGTATTTT.

The chain is built from TRBV5-1 and TRBJ1-3; D gene unclear. V dropped 0 bases and J dropped 1 base, with 8 bases sitting between them. Germline values: CDR1 SGHRS, CDR2 YFSETQ. The CDR3 spans 15 residues. The CDR3: CASSLEGLSGNTIYF. The CDR3 DNA reads as TGCGCCAGCAGCTTGGAAGGGTTGTCTGGAAACACCATATATTTT.